Shown below are 4 T cell receptor beta chains from a single sample sequenced in a study of T cell responses to AZD1222 COVID-19 vaccine. Clones were read by immunoSEQ multiplex PCR, and TCRdb kept only the in-frame ones, dropping some. The table has about 86,000 clones, about 92% seen once. Sample: peripheral blood, taken on day 0 of AZD1222 vaccination. All receptors come from an adult in good health.

The chain is built from TRBV30 and TRBJ1-6; the D gene is possibly TRBD1 (5 bases). This CDR3 region has 14 residues. Per the germline V gene, CDR1 is GTSNPN and CDR2 is SVGIG (reference sequence). Trimming cost V 0 bases and J 7 bases, with 10 bases left between them. The CDR3: CAWSVGVGNSPLHF. The CDR3 region has the DNA TGTGCCTGGAGTGTGGGGGTCGGGAATTCACCCCTCCACTTT.

The V and J genes are TRBV5-1 and TRBJ1-1; TRBD1 agrees at 7 bases. The CDR3 loop spans 14 amino acids. V lost 4 bases to trimming and J lost 1 base; unmatched junction nucleotides: 4. Germline V gene lookup returns CDR1 SGHRS and CDR2 YFSETQ. The CDR3 is CASSGDSQNTEAFF. DNA of the CDR3: TGCGCCAGCAGCGGGGACAGCCAGAACACTGAAGCTTTCTTT. Combining the CDR3 with reference TRBV5-1 and TRBJ1-1 gives the whole variable domain KAGVTQTPRYLIKTRGQQVTLSCSPISGHRSVSWYQQTPGQGLQFLFEYFSETQRNKGNFPGRFSGRQFSNSRSEMNVSTLELGDSALYLCASSGDSQNTEAFFGQGTRLTVV.

This chain joins TRBV5-6 and TRBJ2-1; D ambiguous. The CDR3 length is 13 residues. CDR1 and CDR2 from the germline V gene are SGHDT and YYEEEE. Trimming removed 0 bases at V and 9 bases at J, with 10 bases between. The CDR3 reads CASSLGAGPEQFF. The CDR3 nucleotides read TGTGCCAGCAGCTTGGGGGCCGGGCCTGAGCAGTTCTTC.

This chain joins TRBV30 and TRBJ1-1; D is unresolved. Trimming left V 5 bases short and J 1 base short, with 14 bases between. The CDR3 extends over 14 amino acids. Germline CDR1 and CDR2: GTSNPN and SVGIG (reference sequence). As DNA, the CDR3 is TGTGCCTGGCTCCCCGGACGTAAGAACACTGAAGCTTTCTTT. Translating gives CAWLPGRKNTEAFF.